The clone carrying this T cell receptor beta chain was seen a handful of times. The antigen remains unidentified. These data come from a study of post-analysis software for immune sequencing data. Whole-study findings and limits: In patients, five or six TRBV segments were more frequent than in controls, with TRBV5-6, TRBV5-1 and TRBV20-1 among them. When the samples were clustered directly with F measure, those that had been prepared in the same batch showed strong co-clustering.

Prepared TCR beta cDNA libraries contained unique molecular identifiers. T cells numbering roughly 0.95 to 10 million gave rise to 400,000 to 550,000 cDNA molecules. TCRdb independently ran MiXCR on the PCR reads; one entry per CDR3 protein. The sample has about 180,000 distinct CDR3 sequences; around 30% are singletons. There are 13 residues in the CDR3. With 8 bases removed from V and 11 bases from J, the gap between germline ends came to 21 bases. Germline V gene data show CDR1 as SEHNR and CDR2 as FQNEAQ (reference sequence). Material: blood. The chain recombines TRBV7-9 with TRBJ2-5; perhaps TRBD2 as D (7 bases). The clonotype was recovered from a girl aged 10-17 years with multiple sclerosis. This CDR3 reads CASGKTGRREQYF. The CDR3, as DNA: TGTGCCAGCGGCAAAACAGGGCGGCGGGAGCAGTACTTC. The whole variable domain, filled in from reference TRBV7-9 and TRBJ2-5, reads DTGVSQNPRHKITKRGQNVTFRCDPISEHNRLYWYRQTLGQGPEFLTYFQNEAQLEKSRLLSDRFSAERPKGSFSTLEIQRTEQGDSAMYLCASGKTGRREQYFGPGTRLLVL.